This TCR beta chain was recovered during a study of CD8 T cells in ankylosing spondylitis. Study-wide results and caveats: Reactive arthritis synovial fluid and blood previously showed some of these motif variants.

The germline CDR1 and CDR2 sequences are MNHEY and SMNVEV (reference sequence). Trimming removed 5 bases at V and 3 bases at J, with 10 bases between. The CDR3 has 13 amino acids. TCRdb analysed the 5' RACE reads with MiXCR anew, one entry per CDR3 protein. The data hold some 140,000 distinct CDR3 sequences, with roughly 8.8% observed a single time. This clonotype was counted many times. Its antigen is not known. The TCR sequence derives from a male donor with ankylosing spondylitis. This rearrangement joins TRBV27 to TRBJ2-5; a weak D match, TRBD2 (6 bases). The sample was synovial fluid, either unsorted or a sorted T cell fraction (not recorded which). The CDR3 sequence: CASSQDYEETQYF. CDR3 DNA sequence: TGTGCCAGCAGTCAGGACTATGAAGAGACCCAGTACTTC.